The sequence of this T cell receptor beta chain was determined in a study of blood T cell repertoires in COVID-19. The CDR3 has 15 residues. J gave up 6 bases and V 5 bases, and 13 bases lay outside the gene matches. Germline V gene sequence: CDR1 MNHEY, CDR2 SVGAGI. In the original analysis: How many nucleated cells were present was estimated from reference gene primer amplification. Sequencing used immunoSEQ multiplex PCR; TCRdb keeps in-frame clones, though not all of them. V, J and clone size derive from that table, while D and trimming were established from the DNA sequence. The data show about 66,000 clones, with about 90% seen just once and 1.1% to 1.5% held by the top ten. This clone is a singleton in its sample.

The V and J genes are TRBV6-5 and TRBJ2-7, with TRBD1 matching over 7 bases. The sequencing sample was made of peripheral blood. The origin of this receptor is a man aged 55 to 70 with acute or convalescent COVID-19. The CDR3: CASSTLTGDAGEQYF. DNA of the CDR3: TGTGCCAGCAGTACCCTTACAGGGGACGCCGGCGAGCAGTACTTC.